The 27 T cell receptor beta chains below come from one sample, sequenced in a study of cytomegalovirus exposure and HLA in healthy donors. 13 Jbeta primers and 60 Vbeta primers were used for the PCR. Assay used: immunoSEQ multiplex PCR; TCRdb lists only in-frame clones, some missing. Here the sample spans fewer than 250,000 clones, 81% being singletons. Input material: PBMCs. Source of these receptors: a middle-aged man in good health and CMV-seropositive.

V gene TRBV27 combines with J gene TRBJ2-6; TRBD2 matches 7 bases. Germline V gene lookup returns CDR1 MNHEY and CDR2 SMNVEV (reference sequence). With 4 bases clipped from V and 0 bases from J, the junction kept 6 bases outside the gene matches. CDR3 length equals 17 residues. The CDR3 protein is CASSYAGASSGANVLTF. The CDR3 DNA is TGTGCCAGCAGTTACGCGGGAGCGAGCTCTGGGGCCAACGTCCTGACTTTC. The full variable domain, its missing parts supplied by reference TRBV27 and TRBJ2-6, is EAQVTQNPRYLITVTGKKLTVTCSQNMNHEYMSWYRQDPGLGLRQIYYSMNVEVTDKGDVPEGYKVSRKEKRNFPLILESPSPNQTSLYFCASSYAGASSGANVLTFGAGSRLTVL.

This chain connects TRBV18 to TRBJ2-3; 10 nucleotides agree with TRBD2. CDR1 is KGHSH and CDR2 is LQKENI in the germline V gene. The CDR3 loop spans 17 amino acids. J gave up 3 bases and V 6 bases, and 12 bases lay outside the gene matches. Written as DNA, the CDR3 is TGTGCCAGCTCTACCAGTCCTAGCGGGAGTTTGACAGATACGCAGTATTTT. As protein: CASSTSPSGSLTDTQYF.

The chain employs TRBV19 and TRBJ2-3, with 13 nucleotides matching TRBD2. Per germline, CDR1 LNHDA and CDR2 SQIVND (reference sequence). The CDR3 is 15 residues long. V was clipped by 5 bases and J by 6 bases; unmatched bases: 5. In DNA form, the CDR3 reads TGTGCCAGTAGTCCTGGACTAGCGGGAGCGGATACGCAGTATTTT. It yields the protein CASSPGLAGADTQYF.

The chain has TRBV19 and TRBJ2-5; 10 bases line up with TRBD2. V was pared by 5 bases and J by 7 bases, with 13 bases of the junction left unmatched. The CDR3 contains 16 residues. CDR1 is LNHDA and CDR2 is SQIVND in the germline V gene (reference sequence). The CDR3 nucleotides read TGTGCCAGTAGTGATAGCGGGGGGCATCCGCAGCGGACCCAGTACTTC. Its protein product is CASSDSGGHPQRTQYF. The full variable domain, rest sourced from reference TRBV19 and TRBJ2-5, is DGGITQSPKYLFRKEGQNVTLSCEQNLNHDAMYWYRQDPGQGLRLIYYSQIVNDFQKGDIAEGYSVSREKKESFPLTVTSAQKNPTAFYLCASSDSGGHPQRTQYFGPGTRLLVL.

This clone was recorded once. The rearrangement joins TRBV7-2 to TRBJ1-1, with 12 bases matching TRBD1. Trimming at V came to 5 bases and at J to 3 bases, leaving 1 base not matched to a gene. CDR3 length equals 14 residues. CDR1 and CDR2 (germline): SGHTA, FQGNSA. CDR3 sequence (DNA): TGTGCCAGCAGCGGGACAGGGGGCTACACTGAAGCTTTCTTT. The encoded protein is CASSGTGGYTEAFF.

CDR3 amino acids: CASSLRQGMNEQYF. The CDR3 region has the DNA TGTGCCAGCAGCCTTAGACAGGGGATGAACGAGCAGTACTTC. The rearrangement links TRBV7-6 to TRBJ2-7; 8 nucleotides line up with TRBD1. CDR1 is SGHVS and CDR2 is FNYEAQ in the germline V gene. After removal of 5 bases from V and 5 bases from J, the junction contained 8 bases not matched to a gene. CDR3 length equals 14 residues. The whole variable domain, filled in from reference TRBV7-6 and TRBJ2-7, reads GAGVSQSPRYKVTKRGQDVALRCDPISGHVSLYWYRQALGQGPEFLTYFNYEAQQDKSGLPNDRFSAERPEGSISTLTIQRTEQRDSAMYRCASSLRQGMNEQYFGPGTRLTVT.

This clone was seen only once. The V gene is TRBV2, the J gene TRBJ2-7; possible D gene TRBD2, 6 bases. The V gene's germline CDR1 is SNHLY and CDR2 FYNNEI. The V end was cut by 3 bases, the J end by 3 bases, with 12 bases between. CDR3 length: 14 amino acids. The CDR3 bases are TGTGCCAGCAGTGAGATGGGAGGAAGCTACGAGCAGTACTTC. It codes for CASSEMGGSYEQYF.

The chain recombines TRBV28 with TRBJ2-2; 9 bases line up with TRBD1. Germline V gene lookup returns CDR1 MDHEN and CDR2 SYDVKM. This CDR3 region has 14 residues. The ends lost 6 bases at V and 3 bases at J; junction bases unmatched: 2. CDR3 in amino acids: CASRTGGDTGELFF. CDR3 bases: TGTGCCAGCAGAACAGGGGGCGACACCGGGGAGCTGTTTTTT.

The rearrangement joins TRBV19 to TRBJ1-4; 9 nucleotides line up with TRBD1. The CDR3 has 13 residues. V shed 9 bases and J 8 bases; nucleotides not matched to a gene: 7. Germline lookup yields CDR1 LNHDA and CDR2 SQIVND (reference sequence). The CDR3 DNA reads as TGTGCCAGCAACCGGGACAGGGCAGAAAAACTGTTTTTT. Amino acids: CASNRDRAEKLFF. The variable domain in full, with the rest retrieved from reference TRBV19 and TRBJ1-4, is DGGITQSPKYLFRKEGQNVTLSCEQNLNHDAMYWYRQDPGQGLRLIYYSQIVNDFQKGDIAEGYSVSREKKESFPLTVTSAQKNPTAFYLCASNRDRAEKLFFGSGTQLSVL.

The V call is TRBV11-2, the J call TRBJ2-7, with D hard to call. Trimming removed 5 bases from V and 6 bases from J, with 11 bases in between. The CDR3 covers 12 residues. CDR1 SGHAT and CDR2 FQNNGV come from the germline V gene. The CDR3 bases are TGTGCCAGCAGCACCGGAGCGTTCGAGCAGTACTTC. Protein sequence: CASSTGAFEQYF.

This clone has a single count. The chain has TRBV29-1 and TRBJ1-2; tentative D call: TRBD1 (6 bases). V was trimmed by 4 bases and J by 2 bases, leaving 17 bases between them. The CDR3 is made up of 15 amino acids. CDR1 and CDR2 (germline): SQVTM, ANQGSEA. Here the CDR3 DNA reads TGCAGCGTTGGATCGGGGCAGGGGCCCAACTATGGCTACACCTTC. Translating it yields CSVGSGQGPNYGYTF.

CDR3 sequence reads: CASSQEPSGVSNQPQHF. CDR3 DNA sequence: TGCGCCAGCAGCCAAGAACCTTCGGGGGTATCCAATCAGCCCCAGCATTTT. The chain couples TRBV4-1 to TRBJ1-5, with D maybe TRBD1 (5 bases). Germline CDR1 MGHRA, CDR2 YSYEKL. The ends were cut back, 0 bases at V and 3 bases at J, with 15 bases in the middle. The length of the CDR3 is 17 residues.

The chain employs TRBV27 and TRBJ2-7; the match to TRBD1 covers 7 bases. The germline V gene encodes CDR1 MNHEY and CDR2 SMNVEV (reference sequence). The J segment lost 1 base and the V segment lost 3 bases, leaving 3 bases of the junction unmatched. The CDR3 runs 14 residues. The CDR3: CASSFLRGSYEQYF. Here the CDR3 DNA reads TGTGCCAGCAGTTTTCTCAGGGGGTCCTACGAGCAGTACTTC.

The chain has TRBV10-3 and TRBJ2-2, with a weak D call TRBD2 (6 bases). This CDR3 spans 14 amino acids. Per germline, CDR1 ENHRY and CDR2 SYGVKD. With 4 bases removed from V and 4 bases from J, the gap between germline ends came to 10 bases. The CDR3 loop is CAISGGAGTGELFF. The CDR3 DNA is TGTGCCATCAGTGGCGGGGCTGGCACCGGGGAGCTGTTTTTT.

The chain has TRBV6-5 and TRBJ1-2, with TRBD1 identical over 7 bases. The CDR3 is made up of 13 amino acids. Trimming took 5 bases from V and 7 from J; bases not matched to a gene: 7. Germline CDR1 MNHEY, CDR2 SVGAGI. The CDR3 sequence: CASSKQGNAGYTF. The CDR3 nucleotides read TGTGCCAGCAGTAAACAGGGGAATGCTGGCTACACCTTC.

Here the CDR3 reads CAISEYQGNEQFF. Here the CDR3 DNA reads TGTGCCATCAGTGAGTACCAGGGCAATGAGCAGTTCTTC. This chain links TRBV10-3 with TRBJ2-1; D possibly corresponds to TRBD1 (5 bases). This CDR3 is 13 amino acids long. V was pared by 1 base and J by 6 bases, with 7 bases between. CDR1 and CDR2 (germline): ENHRY, SYGVKD.

The chain's CDR3 is CASSLASTNSDTQYF. The CDR3 DNA reads TGCGCCAGCAGCTTGGCATCCACAAATTCGGATACGCAGTATTTT. The J gene is TRBJ2-3, the V gene TRBV5-1; unclear D gene. CDR1 and CDR2 (germline): SGHRS, YFSETQ. The CDR3 contains 15 residues. The V and J ends lost 0 bases and 6 bases respectively, with 14 bases between them.

The sample holds a few counts of this clone. The chain combines TRBV5-1 with TRBJ2-7, with D maybe TRBD2 (6 bases). Per germline, CDR1 SGHRS and CDR2 YFSETQ. The CDR3 covers 12 residues. Trimming shortened V by 4 bases and J by 3 bases, and 8 bases separated the two germline ends. CDR3 protein: CASSMGGYEQYF. The CDR3 DNA sequence: TGCGCCAGCAGCATGGGAGGCTACGAGCAGTACTTC.

The chain joins TRBV7-9 to TRBJ2-5, with 7 bases matching TRBD1. The V gene end was trimmed by 5 bases and the J gene end by 1 base; junction bases not matched to a gene: 4. Germline loops: CDR1 SEHNR, CDR2 FQNEAQ (reference sequence). This CDR3 contains 14 residues. CDR3 sequence (DNA): TGTGCCAGCAGCGCCCGGGACAGCCAAGAGACCCAGTACTTC. Translating gives CASSARDSQETQYF.

This chain joins TRBV18 and TRBJ2-3; 8 bases align to TRBD2. V dropped 2 bases and J dropped 2; count of bases not matched to a gene: 3. Looked up from germline, CDR1 is KGHSH and CDR2 is LQKENI. This CDR3 comprises 15 residues. In nucleotides, the CDR3 is TGTGCCAGCTCACCAACTAGCGGAGTCACAGATACGCAGTATTTT. Its protein product is CASSPTSGVTDTQYF.

There are a few counts of this clone. This rearrangement joins TRBV6-6 to TRBJ2-1; D not resolved. V was cut by 5 bases and J by 15 bases, with 17 bases left in between. Germline CDR1 is MNHNY and CDR2 is SVGAGI (reference sequence). The CDR3 totals 12 residues. As DNA, the CDR3 is TGTGCCAGCAGTACACGGAAGGAGTTCAGGTTCTTC. This sequence encodes CASSTRKEFRFF.

This clone was counted a single time. V is TRBV27 and J is TRBJ1-3; D possibly corresponds to TRBD1 (6 bases). V was cut by 5 bases and J by 0 bases, with 11 bases left in between. Looked up from germline, CDR1 is MNHEY and CDR2 is SMNVEV (reference sequence). The CDR3 is made up of 15 amino acids. CDR3 coding DNA: TGTGCCAGCAGTGCACAGGGTATCTCTGGAAACACCATATATTTT. Residues: CASSAQGISGNTIYF.

Only a few counts were recorded for this clone. The J gene is TRBJ2-5, the V gene TRBV6-1; 7 nucleotides match TRBD1. Judging by the DNA end, TRBJ2-7 fits better; the J call may be wrong. The CDR3 sequence is 15 residues long. Per germline, CDR1 MNHNS and CDR2 SASEGT. CDR3 in DNA: TGTGCCAGCACCTTATGGGACAGCCAACACTACGAGCAGTACTTC. Translating it yields CASTLWDSQHYEQYF.

As concerns this clone: At the DNA level, this CDR3 is encoded by other sequences in the same sample as well. The V gene is TRBV29-1, the J gene TRBJ1-5; D ambiguous. The CDR3 spans 13 residues. With 4 bases removed from V and 0 bases from J, the gap between germline ends came to 7 bases. The germline V gene has CDR1 SQVTM and CDR2 ANQGSEA. The CDR3: CSVGGNSNQPQHF. In nucleotides, the CDR3 is TGCAGCGTTGGCGGTAATAGCAATCAGCCCCAGCATTTT.

V usage is TRBV15 and J usage is TRBJ2-7; 13 bases are shared with TRBD2. The CDR3 sequence is 18 residues long. Germline loops: CDR1 LNHNV, CDR2 YYDKDF (reference sequence). V lost 4 bases and J lost 1; bases outside the gene matches: 10. CDR3 protein: CATSTGLAGDFGSYEQYF. CDR3 bases: TGTGCCACCAGCACCGGACTAGCGGGAGATTTTGGGTCCTACGAGCAGTACTTC.

The chain links TRBV29-1 to TRBJ1-4; D is undetermined. The CDR3 runs to 12 residues. The germline V gene has CDR1 SQVTM and CDR2 ANQGSEA. V lost 4 bases to trimming and J lost 5 bases, with 8 bases between them. The CDR3 sequence: CSVAFRNEKLFF. In DNA, the CDR3 is TGCAGCGTTGCGTTCAGGAATGAAAAACTGTTTTTT.

The chain is built from TRBV23-1 and TRBJ2-2; 9 bases line up with TRBD2. TRBV23-1 is identified as an open reading frame with a role that is uncertain. With V trimmed by 4 bases and J by 0 bases, 12 bases remained unmatched. This CDR3 has 19 residues. The CDR3 is CASSLGGTSRNANTGELFF. The CDR3 nucleotides are TGCGCCAGCAGTCTGGGTGGGACTAGCCGGAACGCGAACACCGGGGAGCTGTTTTTT.